The following is a T cell receptor (beta chain) sequence with its context. Its antigen is as yet unknown. The data originate from a study of cytomegalovirus exposure and HLA in healthy donors. Study conclusions and caveats: For most TCR sequences rarity was the rule, although some public TCRs occurred in many donors. About 87% or about 30% of the time was how often most TCR beta V segments were productive, according to an earlier analysis. The study carried out a later analysis of TCR beta sequences. It associated 15,000 to 20,000 of them with specific HLA alleles at a false discovery rate of 0.05.

Germline V gives CDR1 MNHEY, CDR2 SVGAGI. Trimming took 5 bases from V and 6 from J, leaving 11 bases between them. The CDR3 is 12 residues long. It was with 60 Vbeta and 13 Jbeta primers that the PCR ran. Sequenced by immunoSEQ multiplex PCR; TCRdb stores in-frame clones only, minus some. The repertoire has 95,000 to 150,000 clones, around four fifths of them found once; the top ten carry roughly 3.7%. This receptor was obtained from a woman in her 40s in good health and CMV-seropositive. The gene calls are TRBV6-5 and TRBJ2-7, with a weak D call TRBD2 (6 bases). Sequenced sample: PBMCs. CDR3 coding DNA: TGTGCCAGCAGTCCGGGGGTCTCCGAGCAGTACTTC. Its translation is CASSPGVSEQYF.